A single TCR beta chain is shown here with its context. Its cognate antigen is unknown. The data stem from a study of Ad26.COV2.S vaccination and SARS-CoV-2 variants. The study, taken as a whole, reports: Non-spike TCR breadth did not differ much between vaccine and placebo recipients. Measurements of TCR breadth and depth may have given underestimates of the total T cell responses.

The sample's treatment: roughly 20 received Ad26.COV2.S at low or high dose, single or two shots; 5 received placebo; per-sample allocation not given. Repertoires come from day 63 after the first vaccine or placebo injection. This adult donor, from Boston, was 18-55 years old. The assay was immunoSEQ multiplex PCR, and TCRdb's table has in-frame clones only and misses some. In the table there are roughly 420,000 clones, roughly 88% of which are singletons. The CDR3 covers 14 residues. V lost 1 base to trimming and J lost 3 bases, with 11 bases between them. Germline-derived CDR1 and CDR2 are SQVTM and ANQGSEA.

This specimen was peripheral blood, taken in a trial of Ad26.COV2.S vaccine versus placebo. The chain couples TRBV29-1 to TRBJ2-3; no definite D call. This TCR came from a person between 18 and 59 years old who received the Ad26.COV2.S COVID-19 vaccine or a placebo. As DNA, the CDR3 is TGCAGCGTTGAAGGAGGATTCGGTACAGATACGCAGTATTTT. Its translation: CSVEGGFGTDTQYF.